This record covers a single T cell receptor (beta chain). These data come from a study of blood T cell repertoires in COVID-19. The wider study: COVID-19 samples from acute and convalescent phases originated in the United States, Italy and Spain.

Measured with immunoSEQ multiplex PCR; TCRdb has only the in-frame clones, and not every one. This table holds 150,000 to 200,000 clones, about 85% found once. The sample was peripheral blood. The TCR originated in a woman in her fifties or sixties with acute or convalescent COVID-19.

The chain's CDR3 is CASSQISVLAGEEQFF. The CDR3 DNA is TGTGCCAGCAGCCAAATATCGGTCCTAGCGGGCGAGGAGCAGTTCTTC. The J gene is TRBJ2-1, the V gene TRBV14, with 8 bases fitting TRBD2. V was clipped by 2 bases and J by 10 bases; unmatched bases: 13. Germline V lookup: CDR1 SGHDN, CDR2 FVKESK. The CDR3 covers 16 residues.